The sequence of this TCR beta chain was determined in a study of blood T cell repertoires in COVID-19. At the level of the study: From the United States, Italy and Spain came samples of acute and convalescent COVID-19. PBMCs, B-cell-depleted T cells, or T cells provided the cDNA or gDNA that made up the material.

Authors' data handling: It was from reference gene primer amplification that nucleated cell counts were estimated. The method was immunoSEQ multiplex PCR; TCRdb's version includes in-frame clones alone and lacks a portion of them. V, J and clone size are taken as reported in that table, and D and trimming were inferred from the DNA itself. This table has 150,000 or so clones, roughly four fifths appearing once. This TCR came from an elderly woman with acute or convalescent COVID-19. The sequenced sample was peripheral blood.

The CDR3 DNA is TGTGCCAGCAGCCCCAGACTAGCGGGGGGGCCTCACAATGAGCAGTTCTTC. It codes for CASSPRLAGGPHNEQFF. This sequence joins TRBV11-3 and TRBJ2-1; 14 positions match TRBD2. The CDR3 has 17 residues. Looked up from germline, CDR1 is SGHNT and CDR2 is YENEEA. The junction had 8 bases not matched to a gene; V was cut back by 5 bases and J by 5 bases.